Presented here are 16 T cell receptor beta chains from one specimen sequenced in a study of blood T cell repertoires in COVID-19. Profiled with immunoSEQ multiplex PCR; TCRdb holds only in-frame clones, not every one. The repertoire includes about 100,000 clones, 91% of them detected once, and over 2% sits in the top ten. Material for sequencing was peripheral blood. The receptors stem from a man aged 50-60 years with active COVID-19.

The V gene is TRBV5-5, the J gene TRBJ2-7, with a possible D match to TRBD2 (5 bases). Between the trimmed V and J ends, which lost 2 bases and 4 bases, there was a span of 13 bases. CDR1 SGHKS and CDR2 YYEKEE come from the germline V gene (reference sequence). This CDR3 has 14 amino acids. DNA for the CDR3: TGTGCCAGCAGCTTTGGCTCCGGCGGGTACGAGCAGTACTTC. Encoded protein: CASSFGSGGYEQYF.

The sample holds one count of this clone. The rearrangement uses TRBV28 and TRBJ2-1, with TRBD2 matching over 11 bases. The CDR3 runs to 16 residues. The V and J ends lost 5 bases and 5 bases, in that order; junction bases with no gene match: 8. The V gene's germline CDR1 is MDHEN and CDR2 SYDVKM. CDR3 sequence reads: CASSAPGTSGNNEQFF. CDR3 sequence (DNA): TGTGCCAGCAGTGCTCCCGGGACTAGCGGAAACAATGAGCAGTTCTTC.

The gene calls are TRBV5-1 and TRBJ1-2; the match to TRBD1 covers 9 bases. V gave up 4 bases and J gave up 3 bases; unmatched junction bases: 7. This CDR3 region has 15 residues. Looked up from germline, CDR1 is SGHRS and CDR2 is YFSETQ. The CDR3 here is CASSLEGQGDYGYTF. The CDR3 nucleotides are TGCGCCAGCAGCCTCGAGGGACAGGGAGACTATGGCTACACCTTC.

The chain has TRBV5-1 and TRBJ2-4, with unresolved D. This CDR3 spans 15 amino acids. Germline V gene data show CDR1 as SGHRS and CDR2 as YFSETQ. The germline V and J ends were trimmed by 6 bases and 0 bases, with 13 bases remaining between them. CDR3 in amino acids: CASTGSGLAKNIQYF. CDR3 DNA sequence: TGCGCCAGCACAGGTTCCGGCCTAGCCAAAAACATTCAGTACTTC.

This chain uses TRBV11-3 with TRBJ1-3; D is uncertain. Germline values: CDR1 SGHNT, CDR2 YENEEA. V was trimmed by 2 bases and J by 3 bases, leaving 14 bases between them. There are 16 residues in the CDR3. In nucleotides, the CDR3 is TGTGCCAGCAGCTTATATGCACAGTCAGATGGAAACACCATATATTTT. This gives the protein CASSLYAQSDGNTIYF.

This chain links TRBV10-2 with TRBJ1-1; maybe TRBD1 (5 bases). The CDR3 totals 12 residues. V shed 8 bases and J shed 7 bases, with 14 bases lying between them. The germline CDR1 and CDR2 sequences are WSHSY and SAAADI. CDR3 sequence: CASGVPTVEAFF. CDR3 DNA: TGCGCCAGCGGCGTTCCGACAGTTGAAGCTTTCTTT.

Here the CDR3 DNA reads TGTGCCAGCACTCGGAACCCGGGACTAGCGGGAGGTAGGTCCTACAATGAGCAGTTCTTC. Translation gives CASTRNPGLAGGRSYNEQFF. The chain recombines TRBV6-6 with TRBJ2-1; TRBD2 matches at 15 bases. After removal of 7 bases from V and 1 base from J, the junction contained 14 bases not matched to a gene. Germline V gene lookup returns CDR1 MNHNY and CDR2 SVGAGI (reference sequence). The CDR3 loop spans 20 amino acids.

The J gene is TRBJ1-1, the V gene TRBV18; TRBD1 aligns across 10 bases. V gave up 2 bases and J gave up 7 bases; unmatched junction bases: 4. Germline CDR1 reads KGHSH; CDR2 reads LQKENI. There are 14 residues in the CDR3. This CDR3 reads CASSPGTGVNEAFF. The DNA of the CDR3 is TGTGCCAGCTCACCAGGGACAGGGGTGAATGAAGCTTTCTTT.

V is TRBV21-1 and J is TRBJ1-5; TRBD1 is the table's D call, not checked against the DNA. TRBV21-1 is annotated as a pseudogene. This CDR3 spans 17 amino acids. CDR3 nucleotide sequence: TGTGCCAGCAGCATAGAAGCCGGACAGGGGCATAATCAGCCCCAGCATTTT. Translation gives CASSIEAGQGHNQPQHF.

This sequence joins TRBV14 and TRBJ1-1, with a tentative D call TRBD1 (5 bases). This CDR3 contains 13 residues. Germline CDR1 SGHDN, CDR2 FVKESK. Trimming pared 2 bases from V and 8 bases from J, leaving 12 bases between. CDR3: CASSQYVGGEAFF. The CDR3 coding sequence is TGTGCCAGCAGCCAATACGTCGGGGGGGAAGCTTTCTTT.

This chain uses TRBV19 with TRBJ2-3; TRBD2 is a possible D gene (6 bases). V was cut by 3 bases and J by 5 bases, with 12 bases left in between. This CDR3 comprises 14 residues. Germline V gene lookup returns CDR1 LNHDA and CDR2 SQIVND (reference sequence). CDR3: CASSISGPGDTQYF. CDR3 DNA sequence: TGTGCCAGTAGTATTAGCGGCCCGGGAGATACGCAGTATTTT.

The CDR3 nucleotides read TGCGCCAGCAGCCAGACAGGGTCCACAGATACGCAGTATTTT. It encodes CASSQTGSTDTQYF. This chain connects TRBV4-1 to TRBJ2-3; 7 bases line up with TRBD1. The CDR3 is 14 residues long. The junction had 2 bases not matched to a gene; V was cut back by 3 bases and J by 2 bases. Germline loops: CDR1 MGHRA, CDR2 YSYEKL.

This sequence joins TRBV7-8 and TRBJ2-5; 8 positions match TRBD1. V was pared by 5 bases and J by 2 bases, with 10 bases of the junction left unmatched. The germline CDR1 and CDR2 sequences are SGHVS and FQNEAQ. This CDR3 is built from 16 residues. CDR3 coding DNA: TGTGCCAGCAGCAACCACCTCCGGGACAGGCAAGAGACCCAGTACTTC. It codes for CASSNHLRDRQETQYF. Full variable domain (outside the CDR3, taken from reference TRBV7-8 and TRBJ2-5): GAGVSQSPRYKVAKRGQDVALRCDPISGHVSLFWYQQALGQGPEFLTYFQNEAQLDKSGLPSDRFFAERPEGSVSTLKIQRTQQEDSAVYLCASSNHLRDRQETQYFGPGTRLLVL.

The rearrangement joins TRBV6-2 or TRBV6-3 to TRBJ1-1; TRBD1 might be the D (6 bases). The germline V gene encodes CDR1 MNHEY and CDR2 SVGEGT. This CDR3 has 13 amino acids. V dropped 6 bases and J dropped 4 bases, with 12 bases sitting between them. The CDR3: CASSLGGATEAFF. DNA of the CDR3: TGTGCCAGCAGCCTTGGGGGGGCCACTGAAGCTTTCTTT.

V usage is TRBV19 and J usage is TRBJ2-1; TRBD1 aligns across 10 bases. The length of the CDR3 is 17 residues. Per the germline V gene, CDR1 is LNHDA and CDR2 is SQIVND (reference sequence). After removal of 4 bases from V and 3 bases from J, the junction contained 9 bases not matched to a gene. The CDR3 DNA follows: TGTGCCAGTAGTACAATCCCGACAGGGGGCAGCTACAATGAGCAGTTCTTC. Amino acid sequence: CASSTIPTGGSYNEQFF. The full variable domain, rest sourced from reference TRBV19 and TRBJ2-1, is DGGITQSPKYLFRKEGQNVTLSCEQNLNHDAMYWYRQDPGQGLRLIYYSQIVNDFQKGDIAEGYSVSREKKESFPLTVTSAQKNPTAFYLCASSTIPTGGSYNEQFFGPGTRLTVL.

CDR3 DNA sequence: TGTGCCAGCACCATGGGGACTGCGGAGACCCAGTACTTC. This translates into CASTMGTAETQYF. The chain has TRBV11-2 and TRBJ2-5, with a weak D call TRBD2 (6 bases). The CDR3 spans 13 residues. The germline V gene has CDR1 SGHAT and CDR2 FQNNGV. With 7 bases removed from V and 5 bases from J, the gap between germline ends came to 14 bases. Complete variable domain (other parts from reference TRBV11-2 and TRBJ2-5): EAGVAQSPRYKIIEKRQSVAFWCNPISGHATLYWYQQILGQGPKLLIQFQNNGVVDDSQLPKDRFSAERLKGVDSTLKIQPAKLEDSAVYLCASTMGTAETQYFGPGTRLLVL.